This T cell receptor beta chain originates from a study of shared clonotypes between healthy human individuals. Study-level results: Larger richness was generally estimated for naive than memory subsets. Naive CD4 clonotypes overlapped across a few donors at around 5%.

To note about this clone: The antigen remains undetermined.

Original processing notes: From ImmunoSEQ came sequences covering only the junction and carrying no quality scores, so filtering differed. Only in-frame clones appear in the TCRdb table, and some are missing; sequencing was by immunoSEQ multiplex PCR. The D gene and trimming were derived from the DNA, and the V and J assignments and clone size from that table. Here the sample spans about 2.2 million clones, 85% to 95% being singletons. The naive CD8 fraction comprised CD45RO-negative cells positively selected for CCR7 and excluded terminally differentiated effector memory CD45RA+ cells. The donors were adults (healthy and HIV-negative) with no recent acute infections or vaccinations. The CDR3 totals 17 residues. The germline gives CDR1 SGDLS, CDR2 YYNGEE. The ends lost 2 bases at V and 2 bases at J; junction bases unmatched: 11.

This TCR came from a man aged 18 to 29 in good health. Some clones in this sample may be carry-over from other donors' samples. This sequence joins TRBV9 and TRBJ2-5, with 8 positions matching TRBD2. The specimen sequenced was naive CD8+ T cells from PBMCs. The CDR3 spells CASSVGRGGRLQETQYF. For the CDR3, the DNA is TGTGCCAGCAGCGTGGGTCGAGGCGGGAGGTTACAAGAGACCCAGTACTTC.